Presented here are 14 T cell receptor beta chains from one specimen sequenced in a study of blood T cell repertoires in COVID-19. Here immunoSEQ multiplex PCR was the method, and the copy in TCRdb shows in-frame clones only, minus some. The table records 400,000 to 500,000 clones, 70% to 90% of them present only once. Sequenced material: PBMCs or T cells enriched from blood (not recorded which). The source of these receptors is a woman between 18 and 30 years old who had been exposed to COVID-19.

The gene calls are TRBV27 and TRBJ2-7; 11 bases are shared with TRBD2. J lost 7 bases, V lost 5 bases, and 13 bases had no gene match. This CDR3 region has 16 residues. Germline CDR1 reads MNHEY; CDR2 reads SMNVEV (reference sequence). CDR3 coding DNA: TGTGCCAGCAGTCGGGAAACTAGCGGGAGCCGATGGGAGCAGTACTTC. It is translated as CASSRETSGSRWEQYF.

There are a few counts of this clone. The chain links TRBV7-2 to TRBJ1-1; 7 positions match TRBD1. The trim removed 6 bases at V and 7 bases at J, leaving 8 bases unmatched. Germline V gives CDR1 SGHTA, CDR2 FQGNSA. The CDR3 has 13 amino acids. CDR3 region: CASRPQGVLEAFF. The CDR3 DNA follows: TGTGCCAGCAGACCCCAGGGGGTGCTTGAAGCTTTCTTT.

The chain combines TRBV10-2 with TRBJ1-2, with D possibly being TRBD1 (5 bases). The ends were cut back, 3 bases at V and 4 bases at J, with 12 bases in the middle. Germline V gene sequence: CDR1 WSHSY, CDR2 SAAADI. The CDR3 loop spans 14 amino acids. CDR3 protein: CASSDRQGSYGYTF. In DNA, the CDR3 is TGCGCCAGCAGTGATCGGCAGGGAAGCTATGGCTACACCTTC.

This clone was observed once. CDR3 nucleotides: TGCGCCAGCAGCTTGAGGACTAGCGGGGTCAATGAGCAGTTCTTC. Translation gives CASSLRTSGVNEQFF. V usage is TRBV5-1 and J usage is TRBJ2-1, with 12 bases identical to TRBD2. CDR1 and CDR2 from the germline V gene are SGHRS and YFSETQ. CDR3 length: 15 residues. Unmatched junction bases numbered 2, after V lost 1 base and J lost 6 bases.

The genes are TRBV3-1 (or the pseudogene TRBV3-2) and TRBJ1-5; D not resolved. V dropped 3 bases and J dropped 3 bases, with 12 bases sitting between them. The CDR3 has 15 amino acids. Germline loops: CDR1 LGHDT, CDR2 YNNKEL (reference sequence). CDR3 nucleotides: TGTGCCAGCAGCCATAGAGGGCAGCCCAATCAGCCCCAGCATTTT. Encoded protein: CASSHRGQPNQPQHF.

This clone was observed a few times. The chain has TRBV30 and TRBJ1-4, with 11 positions matching TRBD1. This CDR3 comprises 15 residues. Germline-derived CDR1 and CDR2 are GTSNPN and SVGIG (reference sequence). With V trimmed by 3 bases and J by 13 bases, 13 bases remained unmatched. In DNA, the CDR3 is TGTGCCTGGAGGAGAACCGGGACAGGGGGAATAAGACTGTTTTTT. It specifies CAWRRTGTGGIRLFF. The entire variable domain, with the rest obtained from reference TRBV30 and TRBJ1-4, is as follows: SQTIHQWPATLVQPVGSPLSLECTVEGTSNPNLYWYRQAAGRGLQLLFYSVGIGQISSEVPQNLSASRPQDRQFILSSKKLLLSDSGFYLCAWRRTGTGGIRLFFGSGTQLSVL.

CDR3 residues: CASSEGQGEYEQYF. CDR3 in DNA: TGTGCCAGCAGCGAAGGACAGGGGGAGTACGAGCAGTACTTC. The chain employs TRBV11-2 and TRBJ2-7; the match to TRBD1 covers 10 bases. Trimming at V came to 5 bases and at J to 4 bases, leaving 5 bases not matched to a gene. The CDR3 sequence is 14 residues long. CDR1 is SGHAT, CDR2 FQNNGV, per germline.

The J gene is TRBJ2-1, the V gene TRBV2, with 9 positions matching TRBD2. Trimming cost V 2 bases and J 9 bases; bases outside gene matches: 8. The CDR3 has 15 amino acids. Per the germline V gene, CDR1 is SNHLY and CDR2 is FYNNEI. CDR3 sequence (DNA): TGTGCCAGCAGTGAATCAAGCGGGAGGTTTGGTGAGCAGTTCTTC. Amino acid sequence: CASSESSGRFGEQFF.

This clone was observed a single time. The chain is built from TRBV12-5 and TRBJ2-7, with D possibly being TRBD1 (6 bases). The CDR3 consists of 15 residues. CDR1 and CDR2 from the germline V gene are LGHNT and FRNRAP. Trimming cost V 4 bases and J 3 bases, with 16 bases left between them. The CDR3 DNA follows: TGTGCTAGTGGTTCCCCTCCAGGGGCCCTCTACGAGCAGTACTTC. It specifies CASGSPPGALYEQYF. Full variable domain (remainder filled in from reference TRBV12-5 and TRBJ2-7): DARVTQTPRHKVTEMGQEVTMRCQPILGHNTVFWYRQTMMQGLELLAYFRNRAPLDDSGMPKDRFSAEMPDATLATLKIQPSEPRDSAVYFCASGSPPGALYEQYFGPGTRLTVT.

The chain links TRBV28 to TRBJ2-5, with 13 nucleotides matching TRBD2. In germline, CDR1 is MDHEN, CDR2 SYDVKM. The CDR3 is made up of 16 amino acids. V lost 6 bases to trimming and J lost 4 bases; unmatched junction nucleotides: 8. The CDR3 DNA reads TGTGCCAGCAGCAAACTCACTAGCGGGAGGGGAGAGACCCAGTACTTC. It is translated as CASSKLTSGRGETQYF.

The chain recombines TRBV28 with TRBJ2-1; D is possibly TRBD2 (6 bases). The CDR3 is 15 amino acids. CDR1 is MDHEN and CDR2 is SYDVKM in the germline V gene. V lost 6 bases and J lost 7, with 19 bases in between. The CDR3 protein is CASSSVQPGVNEQFF. CDR3 sequence (DNA): TGTGCCAGCAGCTCCGTCCAACCGGGGGTTAATGAGCAGTTCTTC.

This clone was counted only a few times. This chain links TRBV3-1 (or the pseudogene TRBV3-2) with TRBJ2-2; TRBD1 matches 9 bases. With V trimmed by 4 bases and J by 4 bases, 10 bases remained unmatched. This CDR3 is 17 amino acids long. CDR1 is LGHDT, CDR2 YNNKEL, per germline (reference sequence). The CDR3 bases are TGTGCCAGCAGCCGGGACAGGGAATTATGGCGCACCGGGGAGCTGTTTTTT. This translates into CASSRDRELWRTGELFF.

V usage is TRBV1 and J usage is TRBJ1-1; TRBD1, the table's D call, was not compared with the DNA. TRBV1 corresponds to a pseudogene. The CDR3 length is 17 residues. CDR3: CTSSLRDRGRGITEAFF. The CDR3, as DNA: TGCACCAGCAGCCTGAGGGACAGGGGGCGCGGGATCACTGAAGCTTTCTTT.

The chain combines TRBV10-1 with TRBJ2-1; TRBD2 aligns across 14 bases. The CDR3 consists of 15 residues. Germline V lookup: CDR1 WNHNN, CDR2 SYGVQD (reference sequence). The J segment lost 9 bases and the V segment lost 0 bases, leaving 1 base of the junction unmatched. CDR3 coding DNA: TGCGCCAGCAGTGAGTCGACTAGCGGGAGGGGTGAGCAGTTCTTC. Translation: CASSESTSGRGEQFF.